This T cell receptor beta chain appears in the sequencing data of a study of T cell repertoires in cytomegalovirus infection. The overall study: Public TCR beta signature analysis indicated the presence of both CMV infection and matching HLA type. Whole-study results and caveats: Identification of carriers of CMV plus the relevant HLA was achieved through cumulative public TCR beta family frequency. Dominating the ex vivo response were HLA-C-restricted CMV-specific TCR beta clonotypes.

The CDR3 length is 15 residues. Germline V gives CDR1 MDHEN, CDR2 SYDVKM. V was clipped by 5 bases and J by 0 bases, with 14 bases between them. TCRdb used MiXCR to reprocess the reads, holding one entry per CDR3 protein. The table lists roughly 250,000 distinct CDR3 sequences, approximately 24% of them singletons. The sample holds a few counts of this clonotype. Its antigen remains unidentified. The clonotype was recovered from a human donor in good health (CMV status not recorded). Some clones in this sample may be carry-over from other donors' samples. Specimen: CD8+ T cells from PBMCs. The rearrangement joins TRBV28 to TRBJ2-7; TRBD1 might be the D (6 bases). CDR3 sequence reads: CASSQRQVSSYEQYF. In DNA, the CDR3 is TGTGCCAGCAGTCAAAGACAGGTCAGCTCCTACGAGCAGTACTTC.